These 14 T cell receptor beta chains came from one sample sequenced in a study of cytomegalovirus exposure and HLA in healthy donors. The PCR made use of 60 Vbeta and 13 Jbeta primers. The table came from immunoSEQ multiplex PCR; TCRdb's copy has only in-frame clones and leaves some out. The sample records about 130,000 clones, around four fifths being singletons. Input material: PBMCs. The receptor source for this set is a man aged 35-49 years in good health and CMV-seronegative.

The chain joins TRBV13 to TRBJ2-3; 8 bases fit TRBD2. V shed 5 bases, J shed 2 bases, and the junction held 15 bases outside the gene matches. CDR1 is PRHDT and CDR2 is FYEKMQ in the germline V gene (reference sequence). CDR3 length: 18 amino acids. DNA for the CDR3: TGTGCCAGCAGCGGGGGGGGACTAGGGGGGAGTATCACAGATACGCAGTATTTT. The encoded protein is CASSGGGLGGSITDTQYF.

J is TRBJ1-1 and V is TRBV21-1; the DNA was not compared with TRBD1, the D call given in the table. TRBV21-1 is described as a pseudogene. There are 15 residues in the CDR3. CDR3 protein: CASSSRDREDTEAFF. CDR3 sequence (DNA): TGTGCCAGCAGCTCCCGGGACAGGGAGGACACTGAAGCTTTCTTT.

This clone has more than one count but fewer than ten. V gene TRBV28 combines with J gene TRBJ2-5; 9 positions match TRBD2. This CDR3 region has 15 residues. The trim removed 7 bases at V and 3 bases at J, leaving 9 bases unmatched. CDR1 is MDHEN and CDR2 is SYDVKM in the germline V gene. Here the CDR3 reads CASKGSAGGKETQYF. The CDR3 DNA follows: TGTGCCAGCAAGGGGTCGGCGGGGGGGAAAGAGACCCAGTACTTC.

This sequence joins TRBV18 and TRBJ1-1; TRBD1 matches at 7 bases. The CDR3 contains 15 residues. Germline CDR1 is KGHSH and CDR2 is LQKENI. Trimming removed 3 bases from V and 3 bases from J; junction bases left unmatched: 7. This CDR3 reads CASSPDRRWDTEAFF. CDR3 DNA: TGTGCCAGCTCACCGGACAGGAGGTGGGACACTGAAGCTTTCTTT.

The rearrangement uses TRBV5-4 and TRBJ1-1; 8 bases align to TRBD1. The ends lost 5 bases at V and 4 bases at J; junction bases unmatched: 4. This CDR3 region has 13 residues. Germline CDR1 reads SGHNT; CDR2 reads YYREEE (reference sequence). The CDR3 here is CASRTTGGTEAFF. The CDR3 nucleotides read TGTGCCAGCAGGACCACAGGGGGCACTGAAGCTTTCTTT.

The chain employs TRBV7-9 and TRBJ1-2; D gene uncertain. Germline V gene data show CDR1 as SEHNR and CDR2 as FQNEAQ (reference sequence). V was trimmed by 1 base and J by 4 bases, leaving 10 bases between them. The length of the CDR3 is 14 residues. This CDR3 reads CASSLGRVSYGYTF. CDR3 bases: TGTGCCAGCAGCTTAGGTAGAGTCTCCTATGGCTACACCTTC.

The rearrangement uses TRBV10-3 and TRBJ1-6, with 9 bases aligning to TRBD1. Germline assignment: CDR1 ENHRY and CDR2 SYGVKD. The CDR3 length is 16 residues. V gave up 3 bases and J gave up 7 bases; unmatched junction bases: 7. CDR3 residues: CAISDSAGTGNSPLHF. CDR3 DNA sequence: TGTGCCATCAGTGATTCTGCCGGGACAGGGAATTCACCCCTCCACTTT.

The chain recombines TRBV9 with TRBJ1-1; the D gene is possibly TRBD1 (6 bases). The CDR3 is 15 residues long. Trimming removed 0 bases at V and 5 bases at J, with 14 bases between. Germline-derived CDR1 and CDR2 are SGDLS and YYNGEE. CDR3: CASSVEVGAFTEAFF. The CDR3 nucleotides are TGTGCCAGCAGCGTAGAAGTGGGGGCCTTTACTGAAGCTTTCTTT.

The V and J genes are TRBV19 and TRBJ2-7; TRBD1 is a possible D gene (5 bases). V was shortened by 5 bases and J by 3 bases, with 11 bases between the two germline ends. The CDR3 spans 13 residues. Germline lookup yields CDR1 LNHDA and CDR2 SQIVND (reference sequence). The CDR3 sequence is CASSRTGSYEQYF. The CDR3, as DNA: TGTGCCAGTAGTCGAACAGGCAGCTACGAGCAGTACTTC. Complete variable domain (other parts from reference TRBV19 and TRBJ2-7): DGGITQSPKYLFRKEGQNVTLSCEQNLNHDAMYWYRQDPGQGLRLIYYSQIVNDFQKGDIAEGYSVSREKKESFPLTVTSAQKNPTAFYLCASSRTGSYEQYFGPGTRLTVT.

CDR3 loop: CASSWGTGGDYEQYF. DNA of the CDR3: TGTGCCAGCAGCTGGGGGACAGGGGGCGACTACGAGCAGTACTTC. This chain links TRBV5-6 with TRBJ2-7; 12 bases map to TRBD1. The CDR3 is made up of 15 amino acids. Germline-derived CDR1 and CDR2 are SGHDT and YYEEEE. Trimming at V came to 3 bases and at J to 3 bases, leaving 4 bases not matched to a gene.

The CDR3 DNA sequence: TGTGCCAGCAGTTTTCGGGGGGTGAGCACAGATACGCAGTATTTT. It translates to CASSFRGVSTDTQYF. The chain recombines TRBV28 with TRBJ2-3, with 7 bases lining up with TRBD2. V trimming: 3 bases; J trimming: 0 bases; junction bases outside the gene matches: 3. Germline CDR1 and CDR2: MDHEN and SYDVKM. The CDR3 contains 15 residues.

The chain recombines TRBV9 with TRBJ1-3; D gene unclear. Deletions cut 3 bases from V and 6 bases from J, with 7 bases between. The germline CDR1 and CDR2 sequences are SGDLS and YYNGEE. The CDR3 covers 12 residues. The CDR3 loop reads CASSGRENTIYF. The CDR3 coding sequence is TGTGCCAGCAGCGGCCGGGAAAACACCATATATTTT.

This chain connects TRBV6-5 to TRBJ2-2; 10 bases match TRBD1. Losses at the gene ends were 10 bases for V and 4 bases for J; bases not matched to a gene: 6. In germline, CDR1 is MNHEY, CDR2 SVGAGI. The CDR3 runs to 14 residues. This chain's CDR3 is CAISGTGATGELFF. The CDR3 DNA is TGTGCCATCAGCGGGACAGGGGCCACCGGGGAGCTGTTTTTT.

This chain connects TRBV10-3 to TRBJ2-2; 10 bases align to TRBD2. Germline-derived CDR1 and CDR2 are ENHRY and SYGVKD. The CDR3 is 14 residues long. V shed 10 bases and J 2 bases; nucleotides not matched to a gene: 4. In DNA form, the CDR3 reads TGTGCCACCGGACTAGCGGTTAACACCGGGGAGCTGTTTTTT. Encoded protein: CATGLAVNTGELFF.